The 16 T cell receptor beta chains below were found in one sample sequenced in a study of T cell changes during pregnancy in multiple sclerosis. The data were produced by immunoSEQ multiplex PCR, yet TCRdb's version contains in-frame clones alone and is incomplete. The sample records fewer than 110,000 clones, approximately 90% being singletons. The input for sequencing was peripheral blood, taken in the third trimester of pregnancy. These receptors came from a female donor in good health, enrolled as a control in a pregnancy study.

The chain has TRBV11-3 and TRBJ1-5, with 9 bases lining up with TRBD1. There are 16 residues in the CDR3. V trimming: 5 bases; J trimming: 6 bases; junction bases outside the gene matches: 11. Per germline, CDR1 SGHNT and CDR2 YENEEA. CDR3 loop: CASSLRTGVYTQPQHF. As DNA, the CDR3 is TGTGCCAGCAGCCTAAGGACAGGGGTCTATACTCAGCCCCAGCATTTT.

V and J are TRBV6-4 and TRBJ2-2; D may be TRBD1 (5 bases). The CDR3 totals 20 residues. CDR1 is MRHNA, CDR2 SNTAGT, per germline. V lost 0 bases to trimming and J lost 2 bases, with 22 bases between them. CDR3 sequence reads: CASSDSFSGQLRENTGELFF. The CDR3 DNA reads as TGTGCCAGCAGTGACTCGTTTTCAGGACAACTAAGAGAAAACACCGGGGAGCTGTTTTTT.

The chain employs TRBV5-6 and TRBJ1-2; D perhaps matches TRBD1 (5 bases). Germline CDR1 reads SGHDT; CDR2 reads YYEEEE. This CDR3 contains 14 residues. V lost 2 bases and J lost 0, with 8 bases in between. CDR3 nucleotides: TGTGCCAGCAGCTTAGGGGCTACTAACTATGGCTACACCTTC. It codes for CASSLGATNYGYTF.

Turning to this clone: This CDR3 is also generated by other DNA sequences in the sample. This chain connects TRBV6-4 to TRBJ2-3, with a possible D match to TRBD2 (7 bases). Trimming left V 2 bases short and J 3 bases short, with 9 bases between. Per germline, CDR1 MRHNA and CDR2 SNTAGT. The CDR3 consists of 14 residues. The DNA for the CDR3 is TGTGCCAGCAGTGACGGGGGGGCTACAGATACGCAGTATTTT. Translated: CASSDGGATDTQYF.

This clone was picked up one time. The CDR3 DNA reads TGTGCCAGCTCCCCCGGGACTCAAGAGACCCAGTACTTC. It codes for CASSPGTQETQYF. This chain links TRBV18 with TRBJ2-5; tentatively, D is TRBD2 (6 bases). The CDR3 totals 13 residues. CDR1 and CDR2 (germline): KGHSH, LQKENI. V shed 6 bases and J shed 2 bases, with 10 bases lying between them.

This clone was seen just once. V gene TRBV27 combines with J gene TRBJ2-1; D uncertain. Germline V gene data show CDR1 as MNHEY and CDR2 as SMNVEV (reference sequence). Between the trimmed V and J ends, which lost 8 bases and 1 base, there was a span of 21 bases. The CDR3 totals 17 residues. CDR3 nucleotide sequence: TGTGCCAGCCGCACCTTGACTCCCGTGATATCCTACAATGAGCAGTTCTTC. Translating it yields CASRTLTPVISYNEQFF.

This clone was found once. CDR3 sequence (DNA): TGTGCCACCAGCACTAGGGACAGGGGAGACACCATATATTTT. It specifies CATSTRDRGDTIYF. This rearrangement joins TRBV15 to TRBJ1-3; 10 nucleotides agree with TRBD1. After removal of 4 bases from V and 8 bases from J, the junction contained 5 bases not matched to a gene. Germline CDR1 and CDR2: LNHNV and YYDKDF (reference sequence). This CDR3 is 14 amino acids long.

J is TRBJ1-1 and V is TRBV6-5; D gene uncertain. CDR3 length equals 13 residues. V gave up 6 bases and J gave up 5 bases, with 13 bases separating them. CDR1 and CDR2 (germline): MNHEY, SVGAGI. The CDR3 DNA follows: TGTGCCAGCAGCGACTCAGTGATGACTGAAGCTTTCTTT. Encoded protein: CASSDSVMTEAFF.

The chain couples TRBV5-1 to TRBJ1-1, with a weak D call TRBD1 (5 bases). The CDR3 length is 15 residues. The germline V gene has CDR1 SGHRS and CDR2 YFSETQ. V lost 4 bases and J lost 1, with 14 bases in between. CDR3 coding DNA: TGCGCCAGCAGCGGGGGGAGTCCCCCGAACACTGAAGCTTTCTTT. Protein product: CASSGGSPPNTEAFF.

The chain combines TRBV4-3 with TRBJ2-3, with TRBD2 identical over 9 bases. The CDR3 contains 17 residues. With 0 bases clipped from V and 3 bases from J, the junction kept 7 bases outside the gene matches. The germline gives CDR1 LGHNA, CDR2 YSLEER. The CDR3 region is CASSQERGGGVTDTQYF. In DNA form, the CDR3 reads TGCGCCAGCAGCCAAGAACGCGGCGGGGGGGTGACAGATACGCAGTATTTT.

This clone has a single count. The chain links TRBV27 to TRBJ2-1; D is possibly TRBD1 (5 bases). Germline V gene sequence: CDR1 MNHEY, CDR2 SMNVEV (reference sequence). The length of the CDR3 is 13 residues. Trimming removed 2 bases at V and 6 bases at J, with 8 bases between. In DNA form, the CDR3 reads TGTGCCAGCAGTTTAAGTCAGGGCAATGAGCAGTTCTTC. Amino acids: CASSLSQGNEQFF.

The gene calls are TRBV7-8 and TRBJ1-2, with 10 bases that match TRBD1. The CDR3 totals 15 residues. V lost 0 bases, J lost 7 bases, and 5 bases stayed unmatched. Germline CDR1 and CDR2: SGHVS and FQNEAQ. The CDR3 DNA reads TGTGCCAGCAGCTTAGCGACAGGGGGCAGCCTTGGCTACACCTTC. This encodes CASSLATGGSLGYTF.

This chain joins TRBV27 and TRBJ1-1, with D maybe TRBD1 (6 bases). V was cut by 2 bases and J by 0 bases, with 13 bases left in between. Germline lookup yields CDR1 MNHEY and CDR2 SMNVEV (reference sequence). CDR3 length equals 16 residues. The CDR3 loop is CASSLRAGVMNTEAFF. CDR3 DNA sequence: TGTGCCAGCAGTTTACGGGCAGGGGTGATGAACACTGAAGCTTTCTTT.

The chain joins TRBV18 to TRBJ1-1, with TRBD1 matching 9 bases. This CDR3 is built from 17 residues. J was trimmed by 3 bases and V by 0 bases; bases with no gene match: 8. From germline, CDR1 is KGHSH and CDR2 LQKENI. DNA of the CDR3: TGTGCCAGCTCACCACCAATGACGACAGGGGGTGACACTGAAGCTTTCTTT. Its translation: CASSPPMTTGGDTEAFF.

The chain joins TRBV6-1 to TRBJ2-1; the D gene is possibly TRBD2 (6 bases). This CDR3 contains 17 residues. The germline CDR1 and CDR2 sequences are MNHNS and SASEGT. The V end lost 1 base, the J end lost 11 bases, and 24 bases lay between the germline ends. The CDR3 here is CASSEESKGRGFEKQFF. The CDR3, as DNA: TGTGCCAGCAGTGAAGAGAGTAAAGGACGGGGGTTCGAGAAGCAGTTCTTC.

This clone appeared a few times. The V and J genes are TRBV7-9 and TRBJ1-1; the D gene is possibly TRBD1 (6 bases). V was cut by 4 bases and J by 0 bases, with 12 bases left in between. CDR1 and CDR2 from the germline V gene are SEHNR and FQNEAQ (reference sequence). There are 15 residues in the CDR3. CDR3 DNA sequence: TGTGCCAGCAGCTCCTCCGGGACATTGAACACTGAAGCTTTCTTT. Translated, it gives CASSSSGTLNTEAFF. Together with reference TRBV7-9 and TRBJ1-1, the CDR3 gives the full variable domain: DTGVSQNPRHKITKRGQNVTFRCDPISEHNRLYWYRQTLGQGPEFLTYFQNEAQLEKSRLLSDRFSAERPKGSFSTLEIQRTEQGDSAMYLCASSSSGTLNTEAFFGQGTRLTVV.